This T cell receptor beta chain was recorded in a study of metastatic and nonmetastatic thyroid tumors. Study summary: Samples came from malignant and benign thyroid patients, and repertoires were compared across blood and tumor or nodule tissue.

This clone was detected many times. Its antigen is currently unknown. In the source study's methods: Researchers built a distant-metastasis classifier for papillary thyroid cancer that drew on CDR3 differences across clinicopathological groups. TCRdb re-called the PCR reads via MiXCR. None of the V and J calls come from the authors' own analysis; TCRdb made them. The sample lists tens of thousands of clones, 18% occurring once. Study-wide findings and caveats: Compared with benign nodules, malignant thyroid tumors were reported to have significantly higher TCR beta diversity in both blood and tumor.

Thyroid surgery was preceded by no treatment in any patient. The CDR3 is 10 amino acids. Germline V CDR1 and CDR2: GTSNPN, SVGIG (reference sequence). Trimming removed 5 bases at V and 12 bases at J, with 11 bases between. The sequence derives from a male donor with papillary thyroid cancer or a benign thyroid nodule (not recorded which). Some clones in this sample may be carry-over from other donors' samples. The V gene is TRBV30, the J gene TRBJ2-1, with TRBD1 as a possible D gene (5 bases). Sequenced input: adjacent normal tissue. This CDR3 reads CAWARGGQFF. The CDR3 DNA follows: TGTGCCTGGGCTAGGGGTGGGCAGTTCTTC. The full variable domain, in which reference TRBV30 and TRBJ2-1 provide the parts outside the CDR3, is SQTIHQWPATLVQPVGSPLSLECTVEGTSNPNLYWYRQAAGRGLQLLFYSVGIGQISSEVPQNLSASRPQDRQFILSSKKLLLSDSGFYLCAWARGGQFFGPGTRLTVL.